A selection of T cell receptor beta chains follows, all from one sample in a study of identical twins. MiXCR, applied by TCRdb to the 5' RACE reads, yields one record per CDR3 protein. Of 400,000 to 550,000 distinct CDR3 sequences listed, roughly a quarter are singletons. The sample was also reused in another study, on T cells expressing NK-cell markers.

Material for sequencing was CD4+ T cells sorted from blood. The receptors derive from a woman in her late teens or twenties in good health. Both conserved end residues are part of each CDR3. The D gene is left open where the match is weak. Part of the rows lack a size; the others show once, few, many or a class for expanded clones.

j_call | d_call | v_call | clone_size | cdr3_aa | cdr3_nt
TRBJ1-3 | TRBD1 | TRBV20-1 | . | CSASGQGSSDTIYF | TGCAGTGCCTCCGGACAGGGTAGTAGTGACACCATATATTTT
TRBJ1-1 | . | TRBV12-3/TRBV12-4 | . | CASGYRAEAFF | TGTGCCAGCGGCTATCGGGCGGAAGCTTTCTTT
TRBJ1-1 | . | TRBV6-5 | . | CASSYSWGSETEAFF | TGTGCCAGCAGTTACTCATGGGGCTCAGAGACTGAAGCTTTCTTT
TRBJ2-1 | . | TRBV12-3/TRBV12-4 | . | CASSFAGGRGNEQFF | TGTGCCAGCAGTTTCGCCGGGGGCCGGGGAAATGAGCAGTTCTTC
TRBJ1-4 | . | TRBV11-2 | . | CASSPESTGEKLFF | TGTGCCAGCAGCCCCGAATCTACGGGAGAAAAACTGTTTTTT
TRBJ2-7 | . | TRBV9 | . | CASSVAGQLGYEQYF | TGTGCCAGCAGCGTAGCTGGACAGTTAGGCTACGAGCAGTACTTC
TRBJ2-7 | TRBD2 | TRBV6-1 | . | CASKPGGRKVYEQYF | TGTGCCAGCAAACCGGGGGGTCGGAAGGTGTACGAGCAGTACTTC
TRBJ2-7 | TRBD1 | TRBV3-1 | . | CASSYRGHDEQYF | TGTGCCAGCAGTTACAGGGGGCACGACGAGCAGTACTTC
TRBJ1-6 | . | TRBV3-1 | few | CASSQAGRDSPLHF | TGTGCCAGCAGCCAGGCCGGGAGAGATTCACCCCTCCACTTT
TRBJ1-1 | . | TRBV20-1 | . | CSARARSGSRAFF | TGCAGTGCTAGGGCGCGATCGGGGTCTCGGGCTTTCTTT
TRBJ2-5 | TRBD2 | TRBV20-1 | . | CSARLRTRLLETQYF | TGCAGTGCGCGACTCCGGACTAGGCTTTTAGAGACCCAGTACTTC
TRBJ1-1 | TRBD1 | TRBV29-1 | . | CSATPSRDRGGAFF | TGCAGCGCAACGCCGAGCCGGGACAGGGGAGGAGCTTTCTTT
TRBJ2-7 | . | TRBV6-1 | many | CASSQDGSSYEQYF | TGTGCCAGCAGTCAAGACGGAAGCTCCTACGAGCAGTACTTC
TRBJ1-1 | . | TRBV28 | . | CASKEGVFTEAFF | TGTGCCAGCAAGGAGGGGGTCTTCACTGAAGCTTTCTTT
TRBJ2-3 | TRBD2 | TRBV20-1 | few | CSASPGTSVGLF | TGCAGTGCTAGCCCCGGGACTAGCGTAGGGCTTTTT
TRBJ2-2 | . | TRBV11-2 | . | CASTARGQDTGELFF | TGTGCCAGCACGGCACGGGGGCAGGACACCGGGGAGCTGTTTTTT
TRBJ1-5 | . | TRBV2 | few | CASSEAQGSQPQHF | TGTGCCAGCAGTGAGGCACAGGGTAGTCAGCCCCAGCATTTT
TRBJ2-7 | . | TRBV6-1 | . | CASSVTGPGGSGISYEQYF | TGTGCCAGCAGTGTAACGGGTCCCGGAGGCAGCGGTATCTCCTACGAGCAGTACTTC
TRBJ2-5 | . | TRBV9 | . | CASSVAWGRGETQYF | TGTGCCAGCAGCGTAGCCTGGGGTCGGGGGGAGACCCAGTACTTC
TRBJ2-7 | TRBD2 | TRBV3-1 | few | CASSPPGLVSGEQYF | TGTGCCAGCAGTCCCCCGGGACTAGTATCAGGCGAGCAGTACTTC
TRBJ2-1 | . | TRBV24-1 | . | CATSDPGQRNEQFF | TGTGCCACCAGTGATCCCGGACAGCGCAATGAGCAGTTCTTC
TRBJ2-1 | TRBD1 | TRBV5-1 | many | CASSPWTGSADEQFF | TGCGCCAGCAGCCCTTGGACAGGGAGTGCGGATGAGCAGTTCTTC
TRBJ2-2 | TRBD2 | TRBV12-3/TRBV12-4 | many | CASSLSGGNTGELFF | TGTGCCAGCAGTTTAAGCGGGGGGAACACCGGGGAGCTGTTTTTT
TRBJ2-5 | . | TRBV29-1 | few | CSVGATQPGTQYF | TGCAGCGTTGGCGCGACTCAGCCGGGGACCCAGTACTTC
TRBJ2-1 | . | TRBV20-1 | . | CSARVIMMGAEQFF | TGCAGTGCTAGGGTAATAATGATGGGGGCTGAGCAGTTCTTC
TRBJ2-1 | TRBD2 | TRBV20-1 | . | CSASGALAGVNEQFF | TGCAGTGCTAGTGGGGCGCTAGCGGGAGTCAATGAGCAGTTCTTC
TRBJ1-1 | TRBD1 | TRBV6-2/TRBV6-3 | few | CASSRGTGTLAEAFF | TGTGCCAGCAGCAGGGGGACAGGTACTCTAGCAGAAGCTTTCTTT
TRBJ2-4 | . | TRBV28 | . | CASRDDGAGAKNIQYF | TGTGCCAGCAGGGATGATGGCGCGGGAGCCAAAAACATTCAGTACTTC
TRBJ1-1 | . | TRBV12-3/TRBV12-4 | . | CASRTGAYTEAFF | TGTGCCAGCAGGACGGGGGCGTATACTGAAGCTTTCTTT
TRBJ1-2 | . | TRBV6-6 | few | CASSLEGLNTF | TGTGCCAGCAGTTTGGAGGGGCTGAACACCTTC
TRBJ2-2 | . | TRBV14 | . | CASSPQQHTGELFF | TGTGCCAGCAGTCCCCAACAGCACACCGGGGAGCTGTTTTTT
TRBJ1-1 | . | TRBV3-1 | many | CASSQGVLNTEAFF | TGTGCCAGCAGCCAAGGGGTCCTGAACACTGAAGCTTTCTTT
TRBJ2-1 | . | TRBV20-1 | . | CSAPAKERGSHEQFF | TGCAGTGCTCCCGCCAAGGAGCGAGGATCTCATGAGCAGTTCTTC
TRBJ2-4 | . | TRBV2 | . | CASSEQRLAKNIQYF | TGTGCCAGCAGTGAACAGCGGCTAGCCAAAAACATTCAGTACTTC
TRBJ2-7 | . | TRBV18 | . | CASSKGPTSEQYF | TGTGCCAGCTCAAAAGGACCCACGTCCGAGCAGTACTTC
TRBJ2-1 | TRBD1 | TRBV6-5 | . | CASSLPGQGAINEQFF | TGTGCCAGCAGTCTACCCGGACAGGGGGCGATCAATGAGCAGTTCTTC
TRBJ1-5 | . | TRBV4-2 | . | CASSQDLQGFGQPQHF | TGTGCCAGCAGCCAAGATCTTCAGGGGTTCGGTCAGCCCCAGCATTTT
TRBJ2-1 | . | TRBV29-1 | many | CSGHNGIYNEQFF | TGCAGCGGGCATAACGGGATCTACAATGAGCAGTTCTTC
TRBJ1-3 | . | TRBV4-2 | . | CASSQGEARNTIYF | TGTGCCAGCAGCCAAGGGGAGGCCCGAAACACCATATATTTT
TRBJ1-2 | TRBD1 | TRBV3-1 | . | CASSQTGTGHGYTF | TGTGCCAGCAGCCAGACCGGGACAGGGCATGGCTACACCTTC
TRBJ1-1 | . | TRBV19 | . | CASSRGSGENTEAFF | TGTGCCAGTAGTAGGGGATCGGGTGAGAACACTGAAGCTTTCTTT
TRBJ1-2 | TRBD1 | TRBV18 | . | CASSPDRAGYTF | TGTGCCAGCTCACCGGACAGGGCAGGCTACACCTTC
TRBJ2-3 | TRBD2 | TRBV12-3/TRBV12-4 | . | CASSPAGGADTQYF | TGTGCCAGCAGCCCCGCGGGGGGTGCAGATACGCAGTATTTT
TRBJ2-3 | . | TRBV12-3/TRBV12-4 | . | CASSLDVWGGIPDTQYF | TGTGCCAGCAGTTTAGATGTTTGGGGCGGGATACCAGATACGCAGTATTTT
TRBJ2-5 | TRBD1 | TRBV5-1 | . | CASSFSQGAGETQYF | TGCGCCAGCAGCTTTTCGCAGGGGGCCGGGGAGACCCAGTACTTC